These T cell receptor beta chains were read from a single sample in a study of blood T cell repertoires in COVID-19. Produced via immunoSEQ multiplex PCR; TCRdb's table is partial and in-frame only. The sample lists over 400,000 clones, approximately 83% occurring once. The specimen sequenced was peripheral blood. The receptors originated from a human donor in a cohort sampled during active COVID-19. Both conserved end residues are part of each CDR3. The D gene is left open where the match is weak. Size tells how often a clone was seen (once, few, many) or the class of an expanded clone, and some rows leave it out.

>-|TRBV25-1|TRBJ2-1|TRBD1
TGTGCCAGCAGTGAATTGGACAGGAGCTACAATGAGCAGTTCTTC
CASSELDRSYNEQFF
>-|TRBV6-2/TRBV6-3|TRBJ2-5|TRBD2
TGTGCCAGCAGTTATTCGGGGGGGAAAGAGACCCAGTACTTC
CASSYSGGKETQYF
>-|TRBV3-1/TRBV3-2|TRBJ2-7|-
TGTGCCAGCAGCCAAGGTTGGGGGAGGAGCTCCTACGAGCAGTACTTC
CASSQGWGRSSYEQYF
>-|TRBV7-2|TRBJ1-2|-
TGTGCCAGCAGCCGCTATCGACAGAGTAACTATGGCTACACCTTC
CASSRYRQSNYGYTF
>-|TRBV7-9|TRBJ1-1|TRBD1
TGTGCCAGCAGCCCTACTGGGACAGGTCCCGAAGCTTTCTTT
CASSPTGTGPEAFF
>once|TRBV7-2|TRBJ2-7|TRBD2
TGTGCCAGCAGCTCAATCGGGGCTAGCGGGAGTCTCTACGAGCAGTACTTC
CASSSIGASGSLYEQYF
>-|TRBV3-1/TRBV3-2|TRBJ2-3|-
TGTGCCAGCAGCCAAGGAAGCGGACAGTCCACAGATACGCAGTATTTT
CASSQGSGQSTDTQYF
>-|TRBV15|TRBJ2-5|-
TGTGCCACCAGCAGAGGTCCGGGGGAGACCCAGTACTTC
CATSRGPGETQYF
>-|TRBV3-1/TRBV3-2|TRBJ2-5|-
TGTGCCAGCAGCCAGGGGCAGGTAGAGACCCAGTACTTC
CASSQGQVETQYF
>-|TRBV6-4|TRBJ1-3|TRBD1
TGTGCCAGCCAATGGACAGGCCGTTTACGCTCTGGAAACACCATATATTTT
CASQWTGRLRSGNTIYF
>-|TRBV6-5|TRBJ1-1|TRBD1
TGTGCCAGCAGTTCATTGACAGGGGCTAACACTGAAGCTTTCTTT
CASSSLTGANTEAFF
>-|TRBV3-1/TRBV3-2|TRBJ2-7|TRBD2
TGTGCCAGCAGCCAAGTGAGGGCTAGCGGGACCTACGAGCAGTACTTC
CASSQVRASGTYEQYF
>-|TRBV6-5|TRBJ2-5|-
TGTGCCAGCAGCCCAGGACTGATACAAGAGACCCAGTACTTC
CASSPGLIQETQYF
>-|TRBV2|TRBJ1-4|-
TGTGCCAGCAGTTCAGGGGCGACTAATGAAAAACTGTTTTTT
CASSSGATNEKLFF
>-|TRBV6-5|TRBJ1-1|TRBD1
TGTGCCAGCAGTTACGACAGGGGGAACACTGAAGCTTTCTTT
CASSYDRGNTEAFF
>-|TRBV12-5|TRBJ2-7|TRBD2
TGTGCTAGTGGTTTGAGTTTTGGTAGCGGGAGGAAACCCTACGAGCAGTACTTC
CASGLSFGSGRKPYEQYF
>-|TRBV27|TRBJ2-7|TRBD2
TGTGCCAGCAGTTTTGCGGGAGAAGGCTACGAGCAGTACTTC
CASSFAGEGYEQYF
>-|TRBV19|TRBJ1-1|TRBD1
TGTGCCAGTAGTAGAGCCGGGACAGGGGATTCTTTAGCTTTCTTT
CASSRAGTGDSLAFF
>-|TRBV9|TRBJ1-3|-
TGTGCCAGCAGCGTAGAGCAAGTTGGAAACACCATATATTTT
CASSVEQVGNTIYF
>-|TRBV7-9|TRBJ1-2|TRBD1
TGTGCCAGCAGCTTAGGCCCGAACAGGGGATTCGGCTACACCTTC
CASSLGPNRGFGYTF
>-|TRBV2|TRBJ1-1|-
TGTGCCAGCAGTGCCCACCAGCGGAACACTGAAGCTTTCTTT
CASSAHQRNTEAFF
>-|TRBV2|TRBJ2-7|-
TGTGCCAGCAGAGAAGGACTACCCCCCTACGAGCAGTACTTC
CASREGLPPYEQYF
>-|TRBV28|TRBJ2-3|TRBD1
TGTGCCAGCAGTCCCGGGACAGGAAGGAGGACAGATACGCAGTATTTT
CASSPGTGRRTDTQYF
>-|TRBV7-9|TRBJ2-1|TRBD2
TGTGCCAGCAGCCTCTCAGCGGGGGGATACAGCTCCTACAATGAGCAGTTCTTC
CASSLSAGGYSSYNEQFF
>-|TRBV29-1|TRBJ1-1|TRBD1
TGCAGCGTCTACAGGGGAGAGAACACTGAAGCTTTCTTT
CSVYRGENTEAFF
>once|TRBV28|TRBJ1-2|-
TGTGCCAGCAGTTCCTGGGACACTGGACTCTATGGCTACACCTTC
CASSSWDTGLYGYTF
>-|TRBV5-1|TRBJ2-2|TRBD1
TGCGCCAGCAGCTCGACAGGGATGAACACCGGGGAGCTGTTTTTT
CASSSTGMNTGELFF
>-|TRBV5-5|TRBJ2-7|TRBD1
TGTGCCAGCAGCCGAAGGGACAGTTCCTACGAGCAGTACTTC
CASSRRDSSYEQYF
>-|TRBV7-3|TRBJ2-5|-
TGTGCCAGCAGCGGTGATAGAGAGACCCAGTACTTC
CASSGDRETQYF
>-|TRBV28|TRBJ2-7|TRBD2
TGTGCCAGCAGTGCCGCGGGAGTGAGCGACGAGCAGTACTTC
CASSAAGVSDEQYF
>-|TRBV3-1/TRBV3-2|TRBJ1-2|TRBD1
TGTGCCAGCAGCACCCAGGGGGCCGGTGGCTACACCTTC
CASSTQGAGGYTF
>-|TRBV11-2|TRBJ2-7|-
TGTGCCAGCAGCTTAGATATGGTGGGAGCCGAGCAGTACTTC
CASSLDMVGAEQYF
>-|TRBV19|TRBJ2-1|TRBD2
TGTGCCACCTCACGCGGGGGGAGGAACAATGAGCAGTTCTTC
CATSRGGRNNEQFF
>-|TRBV2|TRBJ1-2|-
TGTGCCAGCAGAGACAGACTTATCTATGGCTACACCTTC
CASRDRLIYGYTF
>-|TRBV30|TRBJ2-4|TRBD2
TGTGCCTGGAGACCCATACTAGCGACCAACGGGAACATTCAGTACTTC
CAWRPILATNGNIQYF
>-|TRBV6-5|TRBJ1-3|TRBD1
TGTGCCAGCAGTTACGGACAGGGAGGGAACACCATATATTTT
CASSYGQGGNTIYF
>-|TRBV29-1|TRBJ1-1|-
TGCAGCGTTGAAAGGGGTGGGGCAGGGGTTGCTTTCTTT
CSVERGGAGVAFF
>-|TRBV27|TRBJ1-6|-
TGTGCCAGCAGCCATAATAGAGGCGTTAACTCCTATAATTCACCCCTCCACTTT
CASSHNRGVNSYNSPLHF
>few|TRBV5-1|TRBJ1-1|-
TGCGCCAGCAGCTTGGAGGGGAGGCGAGGGGTCGACACTGAAGCTTTCTTT
CASSLEGRRGVDTEAFF
>-|TRBV5-1|TRBJ1-2|-
TGCGCCAGCAGCTTAGGCCCTCCGGGGGGGGGCGATGGCTACACCTTC
CASSLGPPGGGDGYTF
>-|TRBV7-2|TRBJ2-5|-
TGTGCCAGCAGGCAGACTGTACAAGAGACCCAGTACTTC
CASRQTVQETQYF
>-|TRBV7-6|TRBJ2-1|-
TGTGCCAGCAGCTCGAGGGGAGGTCTAATAAGCTCCTACAATGAGCAGTTCTTC
CASSSRGGLISSYNEQFF
>-|TRBV29-1|TRBJ2-5|TRBD2
TGCAGCGTTGATTCGAGCGGGATCGGGGAGACCCAGTACTTC
CSVDSSGIGETQYF
>-|TRBV27|TRBJ2-7|-
TGTGCCAGCAGCAGGACCCCACCGGAGGCCCTGGCCAACGAGCAGTACTTC
CASSRTPPEALANEQYF
>-|TRBV10-1|TRBJ2-3|TRBD2
TGCGCCAGCAGTGAGGCTAGCGGCTTCACAGATACGCAGTATTTT
CASSEASGFTDTQYF
>-|TRBV5-1|TRBJ2-1|TRBD2
TGCGCCAGCACGACTAGCGGGGGCAATGAGCAGTTCTTC
CASTTSGGNEQFF
>once|TRBV7-9|TRBJ2-5|TRBD1
TGTGCCAGCAGCCCTGGGACAGGGATAGGCAAGACCCAGTACTTC
CASSPGTGIGKTQYF
>-|TRBV2|TRBJ1-4|-
TGTGCCAGCAGCGACCCGACAGAGTCTAATGAAAAACTGTTTTTT
CASSDPTESNEKLFF
>-|TRBV2|TRBJ2-3|TRBD2
TGTGCCAGCAGTGAGCCCAGCGGGATGGATCCCGCCACAGATACGCAGTATTTT
CASSEPSGMDPATDTQYF
>-|TRBV7-9|TRBJ2-1|TRBD2
TGTGCCAGCAGCTTAGGTACTAGCGGGAGGCGCTCCTACAATGAGCAGTTCTTC
CASSLGTSGRRSYNEQFF
>-|TRBV2|TRBJ1-2|-
TGTGCCAGCAGTGAAGCGATTGCAGGGAACTATGGCTACACCTTC
CASSEAIAGNYGYTF
>-|TRBV19|TRBJ2-4|TRBD2
TGTGCCAGTAGTGGGGAGGGCCCGGCCAAAAACATTCAGTACTTC
CASSGEGPAKNIQYF
>-|TRBV3-1/TRBV3-2|TRBJ2-7|TRBD2
TGTGCCAGCAGGGGGCGGGAGAGGTATGGTGAGCAGTACTTC
CASRGRERYGEQYF